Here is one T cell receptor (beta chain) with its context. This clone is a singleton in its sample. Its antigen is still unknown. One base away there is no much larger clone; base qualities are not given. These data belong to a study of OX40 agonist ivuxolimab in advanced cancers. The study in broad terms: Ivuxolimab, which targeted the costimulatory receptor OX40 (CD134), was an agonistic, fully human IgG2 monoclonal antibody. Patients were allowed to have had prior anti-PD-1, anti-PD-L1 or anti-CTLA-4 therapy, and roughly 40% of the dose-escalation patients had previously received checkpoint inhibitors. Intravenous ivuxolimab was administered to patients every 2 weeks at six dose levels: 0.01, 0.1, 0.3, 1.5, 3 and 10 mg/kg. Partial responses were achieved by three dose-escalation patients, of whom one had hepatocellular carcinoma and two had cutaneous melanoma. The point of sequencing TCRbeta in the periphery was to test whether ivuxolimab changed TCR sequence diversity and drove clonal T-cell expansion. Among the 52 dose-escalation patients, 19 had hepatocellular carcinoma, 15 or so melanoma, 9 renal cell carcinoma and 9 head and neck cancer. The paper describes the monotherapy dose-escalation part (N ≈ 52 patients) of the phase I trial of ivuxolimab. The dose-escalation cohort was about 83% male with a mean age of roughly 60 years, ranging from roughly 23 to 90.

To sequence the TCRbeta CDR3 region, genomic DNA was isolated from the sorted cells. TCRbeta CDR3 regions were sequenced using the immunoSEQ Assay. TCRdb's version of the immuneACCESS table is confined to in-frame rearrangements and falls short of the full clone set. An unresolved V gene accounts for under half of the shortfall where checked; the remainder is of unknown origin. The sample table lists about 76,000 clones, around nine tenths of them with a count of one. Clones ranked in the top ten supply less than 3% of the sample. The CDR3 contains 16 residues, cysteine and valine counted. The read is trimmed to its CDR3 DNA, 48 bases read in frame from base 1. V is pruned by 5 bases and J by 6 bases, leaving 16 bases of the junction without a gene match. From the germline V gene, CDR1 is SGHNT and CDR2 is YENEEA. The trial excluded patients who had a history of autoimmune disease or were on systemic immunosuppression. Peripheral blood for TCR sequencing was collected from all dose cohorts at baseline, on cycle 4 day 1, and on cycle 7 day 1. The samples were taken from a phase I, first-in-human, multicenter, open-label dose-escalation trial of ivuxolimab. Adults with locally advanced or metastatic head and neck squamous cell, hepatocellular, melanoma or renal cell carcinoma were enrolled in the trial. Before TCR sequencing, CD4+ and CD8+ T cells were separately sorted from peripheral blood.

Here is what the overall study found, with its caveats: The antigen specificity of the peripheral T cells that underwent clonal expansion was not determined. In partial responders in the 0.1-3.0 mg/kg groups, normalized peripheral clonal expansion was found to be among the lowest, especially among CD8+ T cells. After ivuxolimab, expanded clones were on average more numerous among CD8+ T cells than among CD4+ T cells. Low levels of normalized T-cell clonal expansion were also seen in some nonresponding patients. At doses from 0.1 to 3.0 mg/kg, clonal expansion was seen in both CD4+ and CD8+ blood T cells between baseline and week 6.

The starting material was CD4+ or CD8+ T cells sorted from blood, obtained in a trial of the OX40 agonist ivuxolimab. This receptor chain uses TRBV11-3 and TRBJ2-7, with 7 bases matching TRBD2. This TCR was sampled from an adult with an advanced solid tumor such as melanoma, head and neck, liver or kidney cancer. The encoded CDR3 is CASSPRTSLLRGEQYV. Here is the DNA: TGTGCCAGCAGCCCCCGGACTAGTCTCCTTCGAGGCGAGCAGTACGTC.